The entry below describes one T cell receptor (beta chain). TCRdb's copy holds only in-frame clones and misses some; the assay was immunoSEQ multiplex PCR. The sample shows 150,000 to 200,000 clones, over 75% of them seen only once. CDR1 SGHRS and CDR2 YFSETQ come from the germline V gene. The V gene end was trimmed by 4 bases and the J gene end by 6 bases; junction bases not matched to a gene: 2. The CDR3 consists of 12 residues. These data are taken from a study of blood T cell repertoires in COVID-19. Study at large: Collection of acute and convalescent COVID-19 samples took place in the United States, Italy and Spain.

Those who participated ranged in age from roughly 18 to 89 years and resided in approximately 23 US areas. This receptor was identified in a woman aged 45-59 years who had recovered from COVID-19. The chain links TRBV5-1 to TRBJ1-2; 8 nucleotides align to TRBD1. Sequencing was carried out using PBMCs or T cells enriched from blood (not recorded which). Here the CDR3 DNA reads TGCGCCAGCAGCAGGACAGGGAATGGCTACACCTTC. This translates into CASSRTGNGYTF.